The 14 T cell receptor beta chains listed next were all sequenced from one sample in a study of radiotherapy plus CTLA-4 blockade in lung cancer. Libraries were prepared by immunoSEQ multiplex PCR; TCRdb keeps only in-frame clonotypes and omits some of them. The data contain 80,000 or so clones, less than 85% of them seen just once; the ten biggest clones take up around 0.72%. Sequenced here: peripheral blood, sampled from a patient treated with radiotherapy plus ipilimumab. Receptors originate from a human donor with non-small cell lung cancer who had stable disease on radiotherapy plus ipilimumab.

The rearrangement uses TRBV28 and TRBJ2-5; 12 nucleotides match TRBD2. J lost 4 bases, V lost 3 bases, and 9 bases had no gene match. Germline V lookup: CDR1 MDHEN, CDR2 SYDVKM. The CDR3 contains 17 residues. The CDR3 DNA is TGTGCCAGCAGTTTTCACTCCCCGACTAGCGGGAGAGAGACCCAGTACTTC. Protein: CASSFHSPTSGRETQYF.

The table lists this clone with a few counts. This sequence joins TRBV11-1 and TRBJ1-6; the match to TRBD1 covers 10 bases. Germline V gene data show CDR1 as SGHAT and CDR2 as FQDESV (reference sequence). The CDR3 consists of 16 residues. The V segment lost 6 bases and the J segment 5 bases; nucleotides outside the gene matches: 7. In nucleotides, the CDR3 is TGTGCCAGCAGATCTGGGGACAGGGGAAATAATTCACCCCTCCACTTT. Residues: CASRSGDRGNNSPLHF.

This clone appeared a single time. This CDR3 is CASSPFGTGGNYGYTF. The CDR3 DNA sequence: TGTGCCAGCAGTCCCTTCGGGACAGGGGGGAACTATGGCTACACCTTC. The chain has TRBV28 and TRBJ1-2; 11 nucleotides align to TRBD1. This CDR3 is 16 amino acids long. Looked up from germline, CDR1 is MDHEN and CDR2 is SYDVKM. The V segment lost 5 bases and the J segment 2 bases; nucleotides outside the gene matches: 7.

This rearrangement joins TRBV9 to TRBJ1-5; possible D gene TRBD1, 6 bases. The germline V gene encodes CDR1 SGDLS and CDR2 YYNGEE. This CDR3 has 12 amino acids. Trimming cost V 0 bases and J 9 bases, with 7 bases left between them. This CDR3 reads CASSVEGGPQHF. The CDR3 DNA is TGTGCCAGCAGCGTAGAAGGGGGGCCCCAGCATTTT.

The genes are TRBV5-8 and TRBJ2-7; 9 bases are shared with TRBD1. V was clipped by 4 bases and J by 10 bases; unmatched bases: 12. CDR1 and CDR2 (germline): SGHTS, YDEGEE. The CDR3 runs 14 residues. CDR3 in DNA: TGTGCCAGCAGCCTGGGGGACAGGGAAGCCTTCCAGTACTTC. The encoded protein is CASSLGDREAFQYF.

This chain joins TRBV14 and TRBJ1-2, with a weak D call TRBD1 (6 bases). V lost 3 bases, J lost 5 bases, and 10 bases lay in between. The CDR3 has 13 residues. Per germline, CDR1 SGHDN and CDR2 FVKESK. The CDR3 DNA reads TGTGCCAGCAGCCATGGGGGCGTTTATGGCTACACCTTC. Protein: CASSHGGVYGYTF.

The rearrangement links TRBV2 to TRBJ2-5, with a possible D match to TRBD1 (5 bases). CDR1 is SNHLY and CDR2 is FYNNEI in the germline V gene. The germline V and J ends were trimmed by 7 bases and 5 bases, with 17 bases remaining between them. The CDR3 is 14 amino acids. This CDR3 reads CASTGTRVGETQYF. CDR3 coding DNA: TGTGCCAGCACTGGAACCAGGGTTGGGGAGACCCAGTACTTC.

This clone has just a few counts. The chain couples TRBV28 to TRBJ1-6; possibly TRBD1 for D (6 bases). The V gene's germline CDR1 is MDHEN and CDR2 SYDVKM. The V and J ends lost 7 bases and 8 bases respectively, with 24 bases between them. The CDR3 contains 17 residues. CDR3 in DNA: TGTGCCAGCACTGGGATAGTTAAGGGGGTCAAGGATTCACCCCTCCACTTT. Protein product: CASTGIVKGVKDSPLHF.

The rearrangement uses TRBV2 and TRBJ2-7, with unresolved D. This CDR3 comprises 10 residues. CDR1 and CDR2 from the germline V gene are SNHLY and FYNNEI. V was trimmed by 5 bases and J by 4 bases, leaving 3 bases between them. The CDR3 region is CASSSYEQYF. DNA of the CDR3: TGTGCCAGCAGTTCGTACGAGCAGTACTTC.

The V gene is TRBV15, the J gene TRBJ1-1, with D possibly matching TRBD1 (5 bases). The CDR3 runs 18 residues. V was pared by 2 bases and J by 1 base, with 20 bases between. Germline CDR1 reads LNHNV; CDR2 reads YYDKDF (reference sequence). Here the CDR3 reads CATSRPFGGSRKNTEAFF. The DNA of the CDR3 is TGTGCCACCAGCAGACCATTCGGGGGGAGTCGGAAGAACACTGAAGCTTTCTTT.

This clone was seen a few times. The V call is TRBV19, the J call TRBJ2-7, with 11 bases aligning to TRBD1. CDR3 length equals 15 residues. Germline-derived CDR1 and CDR2 are LNHDA and SQIVND (reference sequence). The V gene end was trimmed by 4 bases and the J gene end by 7 bases; junction bases not matched to a gene: 9. Written as DNA, the CDR3 is TGTGCCAGTAGTACCCCGGACAGGGGGCGGAGTGAGCAGTACTTC. This sequence encodes CASSTPDRGRSEQYF.

The genes are TRBV5-6 and TRBJ2-4, with 8 bases aligning to TRBD1. The CDR3 has 16 amino acids. V shed 4 bases and J 2 bases; nucleotides not matched to a gene: 8. Germline values: CDR1 SGHDT, CDR2 YYEEEE. CDR3 sequence: CASSIGQGSPKNIQYF. The CDR3 region has the DNA TGTGCCAGCAGCATCGGACAGGGCTCGCCCAAAAACATTCAGTACTTC.

The rearrangement joins TRBV18 to TRBJ1-6; 7 bases are a match to TRBD1. V lost 1 base to trimming and J lost 4 bases; unmatched junction nucleotides: 7. In germline, CDR1 is KGHSH, CDR2 LQKENI. The CDR3 extends over 17 amino acids. CDR3 in DNA: TGTGCCAGCTCACCACTCGGACAGGTAGATTATAATTCACCCCTCCACTTT. As protein: CASSPLGQVDYNSPLHF. Supplemented by reference TRBV18 and TRBJ1-6, the full variable domain reads NAGVMQNPRHLVRRRGQEARLRCSPMKGHSHVYWYRQLPEEGLKFMVYLQKENIIDESGMPKERFSAEFPKEGPSILRIQQVVRGDSAAYFCASSPLGQVDYNSPLHFGNGTRLTVT.

V usage is TRBV7-2 and J usage is TRBJ2-5, with 11 nucleotides matching TRBD2. V lost 3 bases, J lost 5 bases, and 14 bases stayed unmatched. Germline CDR1 and CDR2: SGHTA and FQGNSA. The CDR3 spans 18 residues. The CDR3 nucleotides read TGTGCCAGCAGCTTCAACATAGCGGGAGGGCTGCGGTGGGAGACCCAGTACTTC. Protein: CASSFNIAGGLRWETQYF.